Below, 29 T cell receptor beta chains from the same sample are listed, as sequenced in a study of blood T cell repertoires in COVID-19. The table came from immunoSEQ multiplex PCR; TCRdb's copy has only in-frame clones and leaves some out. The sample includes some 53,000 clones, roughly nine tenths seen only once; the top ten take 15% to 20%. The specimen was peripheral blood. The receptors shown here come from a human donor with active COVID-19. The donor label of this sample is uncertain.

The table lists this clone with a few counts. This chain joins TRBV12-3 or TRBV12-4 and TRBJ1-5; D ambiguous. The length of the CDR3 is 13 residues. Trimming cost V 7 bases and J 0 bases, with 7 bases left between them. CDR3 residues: CASNENSNQPQHF. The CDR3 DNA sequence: TGTGCCAGCAACGAGAATAGCAATCAGCCCCAGCATTTT.

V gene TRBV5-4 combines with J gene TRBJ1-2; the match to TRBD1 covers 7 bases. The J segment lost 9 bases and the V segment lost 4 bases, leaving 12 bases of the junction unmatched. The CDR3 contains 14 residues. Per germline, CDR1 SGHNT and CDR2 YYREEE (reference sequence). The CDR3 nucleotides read TGTGCCAGCAGCGGAATTTCAGACAGGGCAAGCTACACCTTC. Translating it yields CASSGISDRASYTF.

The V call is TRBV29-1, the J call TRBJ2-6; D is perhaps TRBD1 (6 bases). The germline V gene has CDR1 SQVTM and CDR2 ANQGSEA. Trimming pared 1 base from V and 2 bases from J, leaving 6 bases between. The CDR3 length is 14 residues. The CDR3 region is CSVEGGPGANVLTF. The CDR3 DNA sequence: TGCAGCGTTGAAGGGGGGCCTGGGGCCAACGTCCTGACTTTC. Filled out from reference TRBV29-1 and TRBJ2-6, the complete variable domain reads SAVISQKPSRDICQRGTSLTIQCQVDSQVTMMFWYRQQPGQSLTLIATANQGSEATYESGFVIDKFPISRPNLTFSTLTVSNMSPEDSSIYLCSVEGGPGANVLTFGAGSRLTVL.

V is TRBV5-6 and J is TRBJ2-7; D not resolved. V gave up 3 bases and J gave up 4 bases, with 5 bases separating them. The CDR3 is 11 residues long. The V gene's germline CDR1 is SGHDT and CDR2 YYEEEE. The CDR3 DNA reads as TGTGCCAGCAGCTGGGCTTACGAGCAGTACTTC. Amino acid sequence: CASSWAYEQYF.

The CDR3 DNA sequence: TGCGCCAGCAGCGGAGTGACTAGATTAATGTTTTTT. Translating it yields CASSGVTRLMFF. The chain carries TRBV4-3 and TRBJ1-4; D gene uncertain. Trimming removed 5 bases from V and 15 bases from J, with 16 bases in between. The CDR3 totals 12 residues. CDR1 is LGHNA, CDR2 YSLEER, per germline.

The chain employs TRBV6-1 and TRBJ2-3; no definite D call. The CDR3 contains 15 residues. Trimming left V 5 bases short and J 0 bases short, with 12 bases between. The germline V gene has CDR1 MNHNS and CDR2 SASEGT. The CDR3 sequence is CASSSHSSSTDTQYF. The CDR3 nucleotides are TGTGCCAGCAGTTCGCATAGCTCTAGCACAGATACGCAGTATTTT.

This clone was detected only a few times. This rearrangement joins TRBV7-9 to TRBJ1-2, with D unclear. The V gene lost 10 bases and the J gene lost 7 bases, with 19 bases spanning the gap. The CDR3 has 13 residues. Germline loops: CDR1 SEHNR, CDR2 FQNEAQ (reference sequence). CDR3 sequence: CATTIGLRSGYTF. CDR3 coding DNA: TGTGCCACCACCATAGGTTTGAGGTCTGGCTACACCTTC.

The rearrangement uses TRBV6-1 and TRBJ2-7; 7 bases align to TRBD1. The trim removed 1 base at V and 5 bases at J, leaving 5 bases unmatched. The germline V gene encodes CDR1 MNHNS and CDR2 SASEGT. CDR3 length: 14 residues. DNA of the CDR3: TGTGCCAGCAGTGAAGTACAGGGGTTAAACGAGCAGTACTTC. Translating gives CASSEVQGLNEQYF.

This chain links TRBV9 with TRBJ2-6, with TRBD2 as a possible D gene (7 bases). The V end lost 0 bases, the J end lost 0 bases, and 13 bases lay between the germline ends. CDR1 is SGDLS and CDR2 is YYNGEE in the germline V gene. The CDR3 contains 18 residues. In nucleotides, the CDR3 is TGTGCCAGCAGCGTAGGATTGGGAGGGGGCTCTGGGGCCAACGTCCTGACTTTC. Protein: CASSVGLGGGSGANVLTF.

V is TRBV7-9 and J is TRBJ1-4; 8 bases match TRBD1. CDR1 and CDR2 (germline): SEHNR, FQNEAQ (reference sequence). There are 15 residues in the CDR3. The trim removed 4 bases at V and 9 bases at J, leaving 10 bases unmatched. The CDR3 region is CASSYLGQGRKKLFF. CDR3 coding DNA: TGTGCCAGCAGCTACCTCGGACAGGGTAGGAAAAAACTGTTTTTT. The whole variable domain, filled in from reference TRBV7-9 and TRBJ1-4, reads DTGVSQNPRHKITKRGQNVTFRCDPISEHNRLYWYRQTLGQGPEFLTYFQNEAQLEKSRLLSDRFSAERPKGSFSTLEIQRTEQGDSAMYLCASSYLGQGRKKLFFGSGTQLSVL.

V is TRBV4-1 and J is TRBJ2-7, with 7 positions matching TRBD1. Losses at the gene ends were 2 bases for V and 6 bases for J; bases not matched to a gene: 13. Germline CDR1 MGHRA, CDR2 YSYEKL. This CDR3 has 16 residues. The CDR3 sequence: CASSQRIQQGRREQYF. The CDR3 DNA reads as TGCGCCAGCAGCCAAAGAATACAACAGGGGAGACGCGAGCAGTACTTC.

The CDR3 loop reads CASSPGATLNYGYTF. CDR3 nucleotide sequence: TGTGCCAGCTCACCAGGAGCTACACTTAACTATGGCTACACCTTC. This chain links TRBV18 with TRBJ1-2; no reliable D call. The germline CDR1 and CDR2 sequences are KGHSH and LQKENI. This CDR3 region has 15 residues. V was trimmed by 2 bases and J by 1 base, leaving 11 bases between them. Looking up the rest from reference TRBV18 and TRBJ1-2 gives the full variable domain: NAGVMQNPRHLVRRRGQEARLRCSPMKGHSHVYWYRQLPEEGLKFMVYLQKENIIDESGMPKERFSAEFPKEGPSILRIQQVVRGDSAAYFCASSPGATLNYGYTFGSGTRLTVV.

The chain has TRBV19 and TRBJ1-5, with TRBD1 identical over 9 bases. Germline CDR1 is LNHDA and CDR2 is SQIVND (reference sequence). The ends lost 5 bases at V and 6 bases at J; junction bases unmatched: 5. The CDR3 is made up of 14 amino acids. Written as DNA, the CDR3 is TGTGCCAGTAGTGGGACAGGGATAGTTCAGCCCCAGCATTTT. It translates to CASSGTGIVQPQHF.

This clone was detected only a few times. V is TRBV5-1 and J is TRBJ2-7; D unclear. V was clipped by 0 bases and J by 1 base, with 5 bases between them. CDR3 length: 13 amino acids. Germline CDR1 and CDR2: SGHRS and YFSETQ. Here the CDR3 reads CASSLASSYEQYF. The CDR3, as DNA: TGCGCCAGCAGCTTGGCTTCGTCCTACGAGCAGTACTTC.

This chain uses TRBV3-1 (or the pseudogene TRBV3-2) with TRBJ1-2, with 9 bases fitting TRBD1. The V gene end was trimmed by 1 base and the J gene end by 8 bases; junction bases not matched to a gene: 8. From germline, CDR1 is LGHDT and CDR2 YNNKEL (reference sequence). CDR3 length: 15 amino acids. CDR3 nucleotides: TGTGCCAGCAGCCAAGCCTGGGACAGGGCGGAGGGCTACACCTTC. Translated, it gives CASSQAWDRAEGYTF.

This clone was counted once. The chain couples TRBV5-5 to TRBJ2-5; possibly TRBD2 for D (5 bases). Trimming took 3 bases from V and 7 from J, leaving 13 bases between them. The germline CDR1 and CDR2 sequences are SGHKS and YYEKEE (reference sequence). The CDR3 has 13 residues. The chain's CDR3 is CASSYDYLGTQYF. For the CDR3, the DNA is TGTGCCAGCAGCTATGACTACCTGGGGACCCAGTACTTC.

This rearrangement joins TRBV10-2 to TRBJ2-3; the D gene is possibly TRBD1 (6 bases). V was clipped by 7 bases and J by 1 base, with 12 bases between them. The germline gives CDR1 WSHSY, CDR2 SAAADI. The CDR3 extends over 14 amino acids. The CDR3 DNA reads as TGCGCCAGCATAAGGCCAGGGGGCACAGATACGCAGTATTTT. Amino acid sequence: CASIRPGGTDTQYF.

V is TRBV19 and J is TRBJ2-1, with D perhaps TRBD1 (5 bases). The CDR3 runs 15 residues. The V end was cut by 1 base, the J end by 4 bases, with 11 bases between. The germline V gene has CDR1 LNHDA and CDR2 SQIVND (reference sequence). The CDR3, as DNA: TGTGCCAGTAGTATAGTTGGAGACAGTTACAATGAGCAGTTCTTC. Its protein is CASSIVGDSYNEQFF. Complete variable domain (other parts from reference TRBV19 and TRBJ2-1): DGGITQSPKYLFRKEGQNVTLSCEQNLNHDAMYWYRQDPGQGLRLIYYSQIVNDFQKGDIAEGYSVSREKKESFPLTVTSAQKNPTAFYLCASSIVGDSYNEQFFGPGTRLTVL.

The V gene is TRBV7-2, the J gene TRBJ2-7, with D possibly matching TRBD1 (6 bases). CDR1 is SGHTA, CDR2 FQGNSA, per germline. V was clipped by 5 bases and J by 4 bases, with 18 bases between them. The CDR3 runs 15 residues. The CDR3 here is CASSQGWGRMYEQYF. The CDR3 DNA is TGTGCCAGCAGCCAGGGGTGGGGGCGAATGTACGAGCAGTACTTC.

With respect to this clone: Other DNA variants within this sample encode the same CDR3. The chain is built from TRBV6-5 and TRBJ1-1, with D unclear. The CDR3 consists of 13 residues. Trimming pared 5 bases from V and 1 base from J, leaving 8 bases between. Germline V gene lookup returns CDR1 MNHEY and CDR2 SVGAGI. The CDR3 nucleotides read TGTGCCAGCAGTCTTACCGGGAACACTGAAGCTTTCTTT. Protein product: CASSLTGNTEAFF.

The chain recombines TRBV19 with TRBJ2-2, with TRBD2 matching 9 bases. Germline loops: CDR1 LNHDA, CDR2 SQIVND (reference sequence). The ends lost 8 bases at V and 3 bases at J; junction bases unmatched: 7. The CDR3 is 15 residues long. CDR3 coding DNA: TGTGCCAGTGTGTATAGCGGGGGCCACACCGGGGAGCTGTTTTTT. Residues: CASVYSGGHTGELFF.

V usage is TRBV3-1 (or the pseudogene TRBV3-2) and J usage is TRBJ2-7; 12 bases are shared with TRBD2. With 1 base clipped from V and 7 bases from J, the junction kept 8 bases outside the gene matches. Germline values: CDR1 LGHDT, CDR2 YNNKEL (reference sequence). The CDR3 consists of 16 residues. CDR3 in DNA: TGTGCCAGCAGCCAAGTTCCCCTAGCGGGGGGGCAAGAGCAGTACTTC. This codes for CASSQVPLAGGQEQYF.

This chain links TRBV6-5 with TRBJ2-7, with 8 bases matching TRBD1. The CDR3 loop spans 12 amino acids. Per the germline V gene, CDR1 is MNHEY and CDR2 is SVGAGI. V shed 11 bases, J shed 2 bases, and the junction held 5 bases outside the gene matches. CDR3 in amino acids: CASRDRTYEQYF. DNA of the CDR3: TGTGCCTCCCGGGACAGGACCTACGAGCAGTACTTC.

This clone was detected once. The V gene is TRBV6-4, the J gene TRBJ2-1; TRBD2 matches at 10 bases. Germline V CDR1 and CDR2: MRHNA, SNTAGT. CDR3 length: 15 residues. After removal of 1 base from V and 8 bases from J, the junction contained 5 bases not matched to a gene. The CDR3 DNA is TGTGCCAGCAGTGACTGGACTAGCGGTATCGATGAGCAGTTCTTC. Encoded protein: CASSDWTSGIDEQFF.

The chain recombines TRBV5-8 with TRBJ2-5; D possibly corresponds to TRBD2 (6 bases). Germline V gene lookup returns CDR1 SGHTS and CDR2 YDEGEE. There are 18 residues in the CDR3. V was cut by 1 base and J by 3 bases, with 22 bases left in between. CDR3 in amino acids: CASSLLYQGVGGKETQYF. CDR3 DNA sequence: TGTGCCAGCAGCTTGCTTTACCAGGGAGTGGGAGGTAAAGAGACCCAGTACTTC. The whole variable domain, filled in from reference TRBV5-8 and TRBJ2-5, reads EAGVTQSPTHLIKTRGQQATLRCSPISGHTSVYWYQQALGLGLQFLLWYDEGEERNRGNFPPRFSGRQFPNYSSELNVNALELEDSALYLCASSLLYQGVGGKETQYFGPGTRLLVL.

The CDR3 sequence: CASSEDNTDTQYF. The DNA for the CDR3 is TGTGCCAGCAGTGAGGACAACACAGATACGCAGTATTTT. V usage is TRBV2 and J usage is TRBJ2-3, with D possibly being TRBD1 (5 bases). V gave up 3 bases and J gave up 2 bases, with 6 bases separating them. There are 13 residues in the CDR3. The V gene's germline CDR1 is SNHLY and CDR2 FYNNEI.

The CDR3 reads CAISDGARTYEQYF. CDR3 nucleotide sequence: TGTGCCATCAGTGATGGCGCTAGGACCTACGAGCAGTACTTC. This chain links TRBV10-3 with TRBJ2-7; D remains ambiguous. Trimming removed 3 bases from V and 2 bases from J, with 11 bases in between. The CDR3 sequence is 14 residues long. CDR1 and CDR2 (germline): ENHRY, SYGVKD.

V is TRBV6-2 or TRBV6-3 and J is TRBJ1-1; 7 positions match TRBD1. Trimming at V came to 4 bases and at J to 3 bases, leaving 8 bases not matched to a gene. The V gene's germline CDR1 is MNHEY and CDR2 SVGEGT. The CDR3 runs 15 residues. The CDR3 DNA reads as TGTGCCAGCAGTTCCCCCCACAGGGGACACACTGAAGCTTTCTTT. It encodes CASSSPHRGHTEAFF.

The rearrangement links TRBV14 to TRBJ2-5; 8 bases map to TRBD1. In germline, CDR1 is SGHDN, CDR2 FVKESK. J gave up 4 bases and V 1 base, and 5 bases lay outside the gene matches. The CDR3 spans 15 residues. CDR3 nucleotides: TGTGCCAGCAGCCAAGGCCTACAGGGGGGAGAGACCCAGTACTTC. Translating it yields CASSQGLQGGETQYF.